Described below is a single T cell receptor (beta chain) sequence and its context. Its antigen is unidentified. This sample stems from a study of response to subunit inactivated influenza vaccine. Study-level points and caveats: Authors suggested seasonal influenza vaccinations each recruit few new T cells.

One entry per CDR3 protein results from TCRdb running MiXCR on the RT-PCR reads. The table shows almost 600,000 distinct CDR3 sequences, with 13% to 15% occurring only once. Trimming left V 7 bases short and J 5 bases short, with 14 bases between. This CDR3 has 14 residues. The germline V gene has CDR1 KGHDR and CDR2 SFDVKD. This specimen consisted of PBMCs from blood, obtained roughly 12 days after vaccination. The rearrangement joins TRBV24-1 to TRBJ2-1; D might be TRBD2 (7 bases). This TCR was sampled from a man aged 50 to 59 who received an inactivated influenza vaccine. As DNA, the CDR3 is TGTGCCACCAGCGGTAGGGGGGGGGACAATGAGCAGTTCTTC. Its protein is CATSGRGGDNEQFF.